This T cell receptor (beta chain) comes out of a study of glioma-infiltrating T cells. Study results and caveats: CDR3 overlap between tissue and blood was very small. Tissue-blood divergence was below expectation in non-neoplastic patients, above in gliomas.

The iRepertoire nested amplicon-rescue multiplex PCR amplified TCR alpha and beta CDR3s from RNA. One entry per CDR3 protein results from TCRdb running MiXCR on the multiplex PCR reads. The sample holds roughly 1,500 distinct CDR3 sequences, 83% seen once. Regarding this clonotype: Antigen: not known.

The CDR3 has 14 residues. V was cut by 1 base and J by 5 bases, with 10 bases left in between. The germline V gene encodes CDR1 SGHTA and CDR2 FQGNSA. This receptor was obtained from a human donor with low-grade glioma or glioblastoma, undergoing nonglioma brain surgery, or in good health (not recorded which). Some clones in this sample may be carry-over from other donors' samples. The sample taken for sequencing was glioma tissue, nonneoplastic brain tissue, or PBMCs (not recorded which). The V call is TRBV7-2, the J call TRBJ2-3, with D possibly matching TRBD2 (7 bases). The CDR3, as DNA: TGTGCCAGCAGCTTAGAGGGGGGGCTAGATACGCAGTATTTT. Protein: CASSLEGGLDTQYF.